This TCR beta chain was profiled in a study of blood T cell repertoires in COVID-19 (dated by TCRdb to about 2020). Background for the entire study: The collaborator samples originated in the United States, Italy and Spain and spanned the acute and convalescent phases of COVID-19. The dataset comprised deeply sampled blood TCRbeta repertoires from subjects exposed to, actively infected with, or recovered from COVID-19. Where available, HLA class I and class II types were obtained from metadata supplied by the sample provider rather than from assay-based typing. The sample metadata nearly always contained a de-identified subject ID, COVID-19 status, age in years and sex. The samples were drawn from the first 160 participants of the ongoing ImmuneRACE study and from over 950 subjects provided by 6 global collaborators. The repertoires were released in a freely available public database meant as a resource for research on the immune response to SARS-CoV-2. The material from the prospective study consisted of cDNA or gDNA derived from T cells, B-cell-depleted T cells, or PBMCs.

Inclusive of the bounding cysteine and phenylalanine, the CDR3 is 13 residues long. The sequence is cut down to CDR3 DNA, 39 bases in frame from base 1. The junction carries 9 bases between V and J, which are trimmed by 5 bases and 4 bases respectively. The germline V gene (reference sequence) supplies CDR1 LNHDA and CDR2 SQIVND. Details on this clone: It lacks a known antigen. There are no base qualities to consult, and no much larger clone falls within one base.

TCRbeta CDR3 regions were amplified from genomic DNA by means of the immunoSEQ Assay, a bias-controlled multiplex PCR. In the authors' own workflow: The number of nucleated cells in each sample was estimated from the amplification of reference gene primers within the assay. Sequence reads were collapsed and filtered to measure the absolute abundance of every unique TCRbeta CDR3 rearrangement. For each sample, productive Simpson clonality was calculated as the square root of Simpson's diversity index across productive rearrangements. The clones in this table, taken by TCRdb from immuneACCESS, are in-frame only. Not every clone is retained; where verified, under half of the shortfall comes from an unresolved V gene, and the cause of the rest is unknown. Clone size and V and J calls were adopted from that table, with D and trimming inferred from the DNA. Across this sample there are 250,000 or so clones, with approximately 86% seen only once. The leading ten clones occupy about 1.5% of the sample.

Participants in the prospective study were enrolled through a virtual design, were aged roughly 18 to 100 years, and lived in under 25 United States geographic areas. Cohort assignment in the prospective study relied on participant-reported clinical history from a screening survey and a study questionnaire. Recovered participants in ImmuneRACE Cohort 3 were defined by two consecutive negative NP/OP PCR tests, clearance by a healthcare professional, or resolution of symptoms. In the prospective study, whole blood, serum and a nasopharyngeal or oropharyngeal swab were collected from each participant by mobile phlebotomists. Additional blood draws and questionnaires over an approximately two-month period could optionally be provided by prospective study participants. Blood samples from the prospective study were shipped frozen or at room temperature prior to DNA extraction. General conclusions and limits of the study: Clinical and demographic metadata were provided uncurated, with the amount varying by source and participant.

The sample comprised PBMCs or T cells enriched from blood (not recorded which). This clonotype was sampled from a woman in her forties or fifties who had recovered from COVID-19. The rearranged segments are TRBV19 and TRBJ1-5; a tentative D match to TRBD1 spans 5 bases. The CDR3 protein is CASSLTANQPQHF. The DNA reads TGTGCCAGTAGTCTGACAGCGAATCAGCCCCAGCATTTT. The full variable domain, completed from the reference TRBV19 and TRBJ1-5 proteins outside the CDR3, reads DGGITQSPKYLFRKEGQNVTLSCEQNLNHDAMYWYRQDPGQGLRLIYYSQIVNDFQKGDIAEGYSVSREKKESFPLTVTSAQKNPTAFYLCASSLTANQPQHFGDGTRLSIL.